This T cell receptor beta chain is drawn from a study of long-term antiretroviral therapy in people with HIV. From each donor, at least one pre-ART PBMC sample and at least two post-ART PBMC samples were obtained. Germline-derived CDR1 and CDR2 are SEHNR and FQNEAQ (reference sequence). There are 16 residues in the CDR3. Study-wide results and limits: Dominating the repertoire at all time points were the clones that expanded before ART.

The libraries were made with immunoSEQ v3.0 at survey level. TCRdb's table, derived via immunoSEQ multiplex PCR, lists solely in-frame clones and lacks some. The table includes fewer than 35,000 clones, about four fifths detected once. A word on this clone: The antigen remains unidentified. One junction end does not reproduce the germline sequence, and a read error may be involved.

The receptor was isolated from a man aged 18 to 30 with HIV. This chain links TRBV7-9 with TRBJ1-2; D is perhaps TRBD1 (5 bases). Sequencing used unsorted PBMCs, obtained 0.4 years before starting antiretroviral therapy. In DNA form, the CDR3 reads TGCGCCAGCAGCCAAGAACCCCTCCGGGGCGGTTATGGCTACACCTTC. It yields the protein CASSQEPLRGGYGYTF.